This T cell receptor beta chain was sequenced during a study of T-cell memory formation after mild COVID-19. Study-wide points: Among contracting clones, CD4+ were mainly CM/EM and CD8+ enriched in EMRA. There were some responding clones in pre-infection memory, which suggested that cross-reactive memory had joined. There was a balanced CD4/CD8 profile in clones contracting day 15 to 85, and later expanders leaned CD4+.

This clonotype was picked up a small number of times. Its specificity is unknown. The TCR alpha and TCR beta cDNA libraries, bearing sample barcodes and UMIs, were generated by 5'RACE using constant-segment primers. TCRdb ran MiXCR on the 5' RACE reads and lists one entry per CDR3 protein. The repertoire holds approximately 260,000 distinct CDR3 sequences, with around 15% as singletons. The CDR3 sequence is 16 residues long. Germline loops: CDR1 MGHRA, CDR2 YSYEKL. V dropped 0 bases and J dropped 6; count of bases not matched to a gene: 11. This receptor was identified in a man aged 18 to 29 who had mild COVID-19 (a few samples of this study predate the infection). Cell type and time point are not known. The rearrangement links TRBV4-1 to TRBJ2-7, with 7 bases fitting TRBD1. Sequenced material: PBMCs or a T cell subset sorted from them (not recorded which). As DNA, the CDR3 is TGCGCCAGCAGCCAAGATCCGGGCCTCCCAGGGGGCGAGCAGTACTTC. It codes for CASSQDPGLPGGEQYF.